The 28 T cell receptor beta chains listed next were all sequenced from one sample in a study of blood T cell repertoires in COVID-19. Produced via immunoSEQ multiplex PCR; TCRdb's table is partial and in-frame only. In the table there are under 150,000 clones, 84% of which are singletons. Sequencing input: peripheral blood. Receptors were obtained from a human donor in a cohort sampled during active COVID-19.

V gene TRBV7-2 combines with J gene TRBJ1-4; TRBD1 matches at 7 bases. J lost 3 bases, V lost 6 bases, and 4 bases had no gene match. Germline CDR1 and CDR2: SGHTA and FQGNSA. The CDR3 extends over 14 amino acids. The CDR3, as DNA: TGTGCCAGCAGATCCGGGACAGCTAATGAAAAACTGTTTTTT. Translated, it gives CASRSGTANEKLFF.

This clone was seen just once. The chain couples TRBV15 to TRBJ1-4, with D possibly matching TRBD1 (5 bases). The CDR3 totals 16 residues. Germline V gene lookup returns CDR1 LNHNV and CDR2 YYDKDF (reference sequence). Trimming left V 0 bases short and J 7 bases short, with 15 bases between. CDR3 protein: CATSRDRQGGFEKLFF. As DNA, the CDR3 is TGTGCCACCAGCAGAGATCGCCAGGGAGGGTTTGAAAAACTGTTTTTT.

V gene TRBV6-1 combines with J gene TRBJ1-2; possibly TRBD1 for D (6 bases). V lost 3 bases and J lost 2, with 7 bases in between. The CDR3 sequence is 13 residues long. Germline CDR1 and CDR2: MNHNS and SASEGT. The CDR3 DNA follows: TGTGCCAGCAGTGAGGACAGAAACTATGGCTACACCTTC. This encodes CASSEDRNYGYTF.

The chain carries TRBV4-1 and TRBJ1-5, with 8 bases matching TRBD1. The CDR3 has 16 residues. CDR1 MGHRA and CDR2 YSYEKL come from the germline V gene. Unmatched junction bases numbered 4, after V lost 2 bases and J lost 1 base. The CDR3 DNA follows: TGCGCCAGCAGCCAACCGGACAGGGCGAGCAATCAGCCCCAGCATTTT. Translated, it gives CASSQPDRASNQPQHF.

The gene calls are TRBV2 and TRBJ1-2, with no clear D. Germline CDR1 reads SNHLY; CDR2 reads FYNNEI. V lost 5 bases and J 4 bases, leaving 8 bases between the germline ends. The CDR3 runs 12 residues. CDR3 in amino acids: CASSPDTYGYTF. In DNA form, the CDR3 reads TGTGCCAGCAGTCCCGACACCTATGGCTACACCTTC.

The rearrangement links TRBV29-1 to TRBJ2-1, with 9 nucleotides matching TRBD2. The ends lost 7 bases at V and 10 bases at J; junction bases unmatched: 14. The CDR3 spans 14 residues. In germline, CDR1 is SQVTM, CDR2 ANQGSEA. CDR3 sequence (DNA): TGCAGCGCCAGCTTCGGCGGGGGGGCCAGGGAGCAGTTCTTC. This translates into CSASFGGGAREQFF.

The genes are TRBV28 and TRBJ2-1; 7 bases match TRBD2. The CDR3 is 16 amino acids. Germline V gene lookup returns CDR1 MDHEN and CDR2 SYDVKM. V lost 3 bases and J lost 1; bases outside the gene matches: 6. CDR3 in amino acids: CASSLEAGPSYNEQFF. CDR3 coding DNA: TGTGCCAGCAGTTTGGAAGCGGGGCCTTCCTACAATGAGCAGTTCTTC.

The chain is built from TRBV5-1 and TRBJ1-2; 8 bases match TRBD1. Germline V lookup: CDR1 SGHRS, CDR2 YFSETQ. V shed 2 bases and J 8 bases; nucleotides not matched to a gene: 8. There are 14 residues in the CDR3. The CDR3 DNA follows: TGCGCCAGCAGCTTACAGACAGGGGAGGGCGGCTACACCTTC. Its translation: CASSLQTGEGGYTF.

The chain recombines TRBV19 with TRBJ2-7, with D perhaps TRBD2 (5 bases). V lost 4 bases and J lost 0, with 10 bases in between. Germline assignment: CDR1 LNHDA and CDR2 SQIVND (reference sequence). The CDR3 covers 14 residues. CDR3 residues: CASSTPGNSYEQYF. CDR3 nucleotides: TGTGCCAGTAGTACCCCGGGGAACTCCTACGAGCAGTACTTC. The complete variable domain, with remaining parts taken from reference TRBV19 and TRBJ2-7, reads DGGITQSPKYLFRKEGQNVTLSCEQNLNHDAMYWYRQDPGQGLRLIYYSQIVNDFQKGDIAEGYSVSREKKESFPLTVTSAQKNPTAFYLCASSTPGNSYEQYFGPGTRLTVT.

The chain joins TRBV2 to TRBJ1-5; 8 positions match TRBD1. CDR1 SNHLY and CDR2 FYNNEI come from the germline V gene. With 9 bases clipped from V and 10 bases from J, the junction kept 14 bases outside the gene matches. This CDR3 spans 14 amino acids. CDR3 nucleotide sequence: TGTGCCAGTCAACAGGGGGGGACAAGGGGTCCCCAGCATTTT. This encodes CASQQGGTRGPQHF.

This clone appeared a few times. The CDR3 nucleotides read TGTGCCAGCAGTTTCGCCGGAGGCTCTGAAGCTTTCTTT. Translated, it gives CASSFAGGSEAFF. This rearrangement joins TRBV28 to TRBJ1-1, with D hard to call. The length of the CDR3 is 13 residues. The germline V gene encodes CDR1 MDHEN and CDR2 SYDVKM. The V and J ends lost 3 bases and 6 bases respectively, with 11 bases between them.

This chain uses TRBV5-4 with TRBJ2-7, with TRBD2 identical over 8 bases. V was pared by 1 base and J by 4 bases, with 4 bases of the junction left unmatched. Germline CDR1 is SGHNT and CDR2 is YYREEE (reference sequence). The length of the CDR3 is 14 residues. CDR3 DNA sequence: TGTGCCAGCAGCTTGAACAGCGGGGGTTACGAGCAGTACTTC. Its protein is CASSLNSGGYEQYF.

The chain couples TRBV5-1 to TRBJ2-5; 10 bases align to TRBD2. This CDR3 has 16 residues. Per germline, CDR1 SGHRS and CDR2 YFSETQ. The J segment lost 2 bases and the V segment lost 0 bases, leaving 4 bases of the junction unmatched. CDR3 sequence reads: CASSLDPAGGQETQYF. CDR3 DNA sequence: TGCGCCAGCAGCTTGGACCCAGCGGGGGGGCAAGAGACCCAGTACTTC.

The chain couples TRBV10-3 to TRBJ2-1; TRBD2 agrees at 8 bases. The V gene end was trimmed by 10 bases and the J gene end by 1 base; junction bases not matched to a gene: 6. The germline CDR1 and CDR2 sequences are ENHRY and SYGVKD. The CDR3 is 14 residues long. CDR3 region: CATAGGGSYNEQFF. The DNA for the CDR3 is TGTGCCACCGCCGGGGGGGGGTCCTACAATGAGCAGTTCTTC.

This rearrangement joins TRBV5-4 to TRBJ2-7; perhaps TRBD1 as D (6 bases). V lost 3 bases, J lost 2 bases, and 24 bases lay in between. This CDR3 comprises 18 residues. Germline CDR1 SGHNT, CDR2 YYREEE (reference sequence). CDR3 coding DNA: TGTGCCAGCAGCTGGGCTTCGGGACCGGGACACAAAACCTACGAGCAGTACTTC. Its translation is CASSWASGPGHKTYEQYF.

The chain is built from TRBV4-2 and TRBJ1-4; the D is unclear. Trimming stripped 0 bases from V and 7 bases from J, with 9 bases between. From germline, CDR1 is LGHNA and CDR2 YNFKEQ. This CDR3 spans 14 amino acids. The CDR3 nucleotides are TGTGCCAGCAGCCAAGACCAACGGAGTGAAAAACTGTTTTTT. Encoded protein: CASSQDQRSEKLFF.

Here the CDR3 DNA reads TGTGCCAGTAGTAGCCACAGGGCCCTCCTTGGCAATGAGCAGTTCTTC. Translating gives CASSSHRALLGNEQFF. This chain uses TRBV19 with TRBJ2-1; D may be TRBD1 (6 bases). Trimming removed 4 bases at V and 6 bases at J, with 19 bases between. From germline, CDR1 is LNHDA and CDR2 SQIVND (reference sequence). This CDR3 spans 16 amino acids.

J is TRBJ2-7 and V is TRBV12-3 or TRBV12-4; no reliable D call. The CDR3 runs to 13 residues. V was cut by 3 bases and J by 2 bases, with 8 bases left in between. CDR3 bases: TGTGCCAGCAGTTTCCTCCCGGCCTACGAGCAGTACTTC. Protein sequence: CASSFLPAYEQYF.

V and J are TRBV27 and TRBJ2-5; 7 bases match TRBD1. The CDR3 has 14 amino acids. The ends lost 3 bases at V and 2 bases at J; junction bases unmatched: 3. Looked up from germline, CDR1 is MNHEY and CDR2 is SMNVEV (reference sequence). The CDR3 nucleotides read TGTGCCAGCAGTTTCGACAGGGAACAAGAGACCCAGTACTTC. Amino acids: CASSFDREQETQYF.

The rearrangement uses TRBV5-1 and TRBJ2-1; 7 positions match TRBD2. Trimming cost V 3 bases and J 3 bases; bases outside gene matches: 6. Germline CDR1 reads SGHRS; CDR2 reads YFSETQ. This CDR3 has 15 residues. The CDR3 is CASSYREAVYNEQFF. The CDR3 DNA follows: TGCGCCAGCAGCTACCGGGAGGCGGTCTACAATGAGCAGTTCTTC.

This clone has only a few counts. The chain uses TRBV27 and TRBJ1-5; D is unresolved. The CDR3 runs 14 residues. CDR1 and CDR2 from the germline V gene are MNHEY and SMNVEV (reference sequence). V was shortened by 3 bases and J by 4 bases, with 10 bases between the two germline ends. The CDR3 region is CASSLRRSNQPQHF. CDR3 DNA: TGTGCCAGCAGTTTGAGGAGGAGTAATCAGCCCCAGCATTTT.

The chain joins TRBV3-1 (or the pseudogene TRBV3-2) to TRBJ2-7, with 7 bases that match TRBD1. Per the germline V gene, CDR1 is LGHDT and CDR2 is YNNKEL (reference sequence). Trimming at V came to 0 bases and at J to 2 bases, leaving 13 bases not matched to a gene. The CDR3 is made up of 18 amino acids. The CDR3 DNA is TGTGCCAGCAGCCAAGAGTCGGCAAACCCAGGGGGTCCCTACGAGCAGTACTTC. This translates into CASSQESANPGGPYEQYF.

The chain has TRBV27 and TRBJ1-4, with D tentatively TRBD1 (5 bases). The CDR3 consists of 15 residues. V dropped 0 bases and J dropped 7 bases, with 12 bases sitting between them. Germline CDR1 is MNHEY and CDR2 is SMNVEV (reference sequence). CDR3 loop: CASSLSTGTLEKLFF. The DNA of the CDR3 is TGTGCCAGCAGTTTATCGACGGGGACTCTTGAAAAACTGTTTTTT.

The chain employs TRBV2 and TRBJ1-3; 8 bases are a match to TRBD1. The junction had 7 bases not matched to a gene; V was cut back by 9 bases and J by 0 bases. Germline V gene lookup returns CDR1 SNHLY and CDR2 FYNNEI. CDR3 size: 15 residues. CDR3: CASLEDRDSGNTIYF. The CDR3 nucleotides read TGTGCCAGTCTCGAGGACAGGGACTCTGGAAACACCATATATTTT.

This chain uses TRBV28 with TRBJ1-2; D is unclear. The ends were cut back, 3 bases at V and 0 bases at J, with 5 bases in the middle. This CDR3 has 13 residues. Germline lookup yields CDR1 MDHEN and CDR2 SYDVKM. CDR3 in DNA: TGTGCCAGCAGTTTCAGGACTAACTATGGCTACACCTTC. It yields the protein CASSFRTNYGYTF.

The chain employs TRBV18 and TRBJ1-5; D is undetermined. Trimming removed 3 bases from V and 4 bases from J, with 13 bases in between. Germline V gene lookup returns CDR1 KGHSH and CDR2 LQKENI. CDR3 size: 15 residues. As DNA, the CDR3 is TGTGCCAGCTCACCGGGCCTCCGCAGTAATCAGCCCCAGCATTTT. Translated, it gives CASSPGLRSNQPQHF. The full variable domain, in which reference TRBV18 and TRBJ1-5 provide the parts outside the CDR3, is NAGVMQNPRHLVRRRGQEARLRCSPMKGHSHVYWYRQLPEEGLKFMVYLQKENIIDESGMPKERFSAEFPKEGPSILRIQQVVRGDSAAYFCASSPGLRSNQPQHFGDGTRLSIL.

The V call is TRBV4-1, the J call TRBJ1-1; TRBD1 matches 7 bases. The junction had 10 bases not matched to a gene; V was cut back by 2 bases and J by 1 base. Germline V gives CDR1 MGHRA, CDR2 YSYEKL. The CDR3 is 17 residues long. The CDR3 DNA reads TGCGCCAGCAGCCAACTAAGAGCCAGGGGGGCGAACACTGAAGCTTTCTTT. Translating gives CASSQLRARGANTEAFF.

The chain employs TRBV14 and TRBJ1-1; D unclear. V gave up 4 bases and J gave up 3 bases, with 9 bases separating them. Germline loops: CDR1 SGHDN, CDR2 FVKESK. The CDR3 has 13 residues. The CDR3 nucleotides are TGTGCCAGCAGCCGAAGCTCGCACACTGAAGCTTTCTTT. It encodes CASSRSSHTEAFF.